This T cell receptor (beta chain) was documented in a study of blood T cells in healthy people across ages. Alongside a J-beta primer mix, a sample-barcoded 5' primer served in a second PCR lasting about 7 to 12 cycles. TCRdb recomputed calls from the 5' RACE reads with MiXCR, one row per CDR3 protein. The data hold roughly 900,000 distinct CDR3 sequences, with more than 25% observed a single time. This clonotype has only one observation. Germline V CDR1 and CDR2: SEHNR, FQNEAQ (reference sequence). This CDR3 is built from 15 residues. The chain recombines TRBV7-9 with TRBJ2-7, with D possibly being TRBD2 (7 bases). With the DNA end fitting TRBJ2-5 better, the J assignment may be wrong. Sequencing input: blood. The clonotype comes from a woman older than 75 in good health. CDR3 nucleotides: TGTGCCAGCAGCTTAGAAGGACTAGGGGGAGAGACCCAGTACTTC. Its translation: CASSLEGLGGETQYF.